The next 26 T cell receptor beta chains were all read from a single sample in a study of T cell responses to AZD1222 COVID-19 vaccine (dated by TCRdb to the early 2020s). Library prep was done by the immunoSEQ multiplex PCR assay. Imported from immuneACCESS, the table was reduced by TCRdb to in-frame sequences with V and J called. These copies leave out some clones; in studies compared against another copy, an unresolved V gene accounts for under half, and the cause of the remainder is not known. This sample gives roughly 71,000 clones in total; around 85% of them show up just once. The ten largest clones capture roughly 22% of the sample. The sample's time point label, decoded: baseline before first vaccination. Sequenced here: peripheral blood, sampled on day 0 of AZD1222 vaccination. These receptors all stem from an adult in good health.

CDR3 residues: CASSQDYGSEKLFF. The CDR3 nucleotides are TGTGCCAGCAGCCAAGATTATGGGTCGGAAAAACTGTTTTTT. J is TRBJ1-4 and V is TRBV14; D is unresolved. Germline V lookup: CDR1 SGHDN, CDR2 FVKESK. The CDR3 consists of 14 residues. V gave up 0 bases and J gave up 8 bases, with 10 bases separating them.

The rearrangement uses TRBV9 and TRBJ1-1; 7 bases match TRBD1. This CDR3 is 15 amino acids long. Germline CDR1 SGDLS, CDR2 YYNGEE. The V and J ends lost 0 bases and 5 bases, in that order; junction bases with no gene match: 7. CDR3 sequence: CASSVVNRGRTEAFF. The CDR3 region has the DNA TGTGCCAGCAGCGTAGTAAACAGGGGACGGACTGAAGCTTTCTTT.

This sequence joins TRBV30 and TRBJ1-2; D is unclear. V was shortened by 6 bases and J by 3 bases, with 14 bases between the two germline ends. CDR3 length equals 13 residues. Germline V gene lookup returns CDR1 GTSNPN and CDR2 SVGIG (reference sequence). The DNA for the CDR3 is TGTGCCTGCACCCTTGAAGGTTACTATGGCTACACCTTC. This encodes CACTLEGYYGYTF.

This clone was counted a few times. The chain carries TRBV6-5 and TRBJ1-2; perhaps TRBD1 as D (6 bases). CDR1 and CDR2 from the germline V gene are MNHEY and SVGAGI. The length of the CDR3 is 14 residues. V shed 4 bases and J shed 2 bases, with 11 bases lying between them. This CDR3 reads CASSSPGQNYGYTF. The CDR3 coding sequence is TGTGCCAGCAGTTCCCCCGGACAGAACTATGGCTACACCTTC.

The chain links TRBV6-6 to TRBJ1-6; tentatively, D is TRBD1 (6 bases). This CDR3 spans 14 amino acids. Per germline, CDR1 MNHNY and CDR2 SVGAGI (reference sequence). V lost 7 bases and J lost 6, with 13 bases in between. CDR3 sequence reads: CASTQGQPNSPLHF. The CDR3 nucleotides read TGTGCCAGCACCCAGGGGCAGCCTAATTCACCCCTCCACTTT.

The gene calls are TRBV10-3 and TRBJ2-5; 7 nucleotides align to TRBD2. With V trimmed by 7 bases and J by 1 base, 9 bases remained unmatched. This CDR3 comprises 15 residues. Germline loops: CDR1 ENHRY, CDR2 SYGVKD. CDR3: CAIKEERDFQETQYF. The CDR3 bases are TGTGCCATCAAAGAGGAGCGGGACTTCCAAGAGACCCAGTACTTC.

This clone was detected only once. The J gene is TRBJ1-4, the V gene TRBV28, with a possible D match to TRBD1 (6 bases). This CDR3 is 14 amino acids long. CDR1 is MDHEN and CDR2 is SYDVKM in the germline V gene. The V end was cut by 2 bases, the J end by 6 bases, with 10 bases between. CDR3 sequence: CASSLNRADEKLFF. The DNA for the CDR3 is TGTGCCAGCAGTTTAAACAGGGCCGATGAAAAACTGTTTTTT. Variable domain in full (rest from reference TRBV28 and TRBJ1-4): DVKVTQSSRYLVKRTGEKVFLECVQDMDHENMFWYRQDPGLGLRLIYFSYDVKMKEKGDIPEGYSVSREKKERFSLILESASTNQTSMYLCASSLNRADEKLFFGSGTQLSVL.

This clone was found a few times. V and J are TRBV27 and TRBJ2-3, with D unclear. In germline, CDR1 is MNHEY, CDR2 SMNVEV (reference sequence). The CDR3 is 13 amino acids. V was clipped by 7 bases and J by 2 bases, with 10 bases between them. CDR3 sequence: CASTGSYTDTQYF. CDR3 nucleotide sequence: TGTGCCAGCACGGGCAGTTACACAGATACGCAGTATTTT.

The rearrangement joins TRBV27 to TRBJ1-2, with D maybe TRBD1 (6 bases). CDR3 length: 16 residues. V dropped 6 bases and J dropped 3 bases, with 20 bases sitting between them. Germline V gene data show CDR1 as MNHEY and CDR2 as SMNVEV (reference sequence). The CDR3 loop reads CASSLSGRGGYYGYTF. CDR3 DNA: TGTGCCAGCAGCTTAAGTGGCAGGGGCGGGTACTATGGCTACACCTTC.

The gene calls are TRBV24-1 and TRBJ2-2; TRBD1 aligns across 8 bases. The CDR3 is made up of 13 amino acids. CDR1 KGHDR and CDR2 SFDVKD come from the germline V gene. DNA of the CDR3: TGTGCTACCGGGACAGGGAACACCGGGGAGCTGTTTTTT. Its protein product is CATGTGNTGELFF.

The chain employs TRBV6-5 and TRBJ2-2, with TRBD1 matching over 9 bases. This CDR3 spans 15 amino acids. CDR1 is MNHEY and CDR2 is SVGAGI in the germline V gene. V shed 7 bases and J 6 bases; nucleotides not matched to a gene: 9. The DNA for the CDR3 is TGTGCCAGCATTGCGGACAGGGGCTTTTCCGGGGAGCTGTTTTTT. Translated: CASIADRGFSGELFF.

This sequence joins TRBV9 and TRBJ2-3, with a tentative D call TRBD2 (5 bases). The CDR3 covers 17 residues. The germline gives CDR1 SGDLS, CDR2 YYNGEE. The V gene lost 0 bases and the J gene lost 5 bases, with 19 bases spanning the gap. The CDR3 DNA sequence: TGTGCCAGCAGCGTAGGCTCTGCGCGACTACACCAAGATACGCAGTATTTT. Translation: CASSVGSARLHQDTQYF.

V and J are TRBV9 and TRBJ1-2, with unresolved D. Trimming took 0 bases from V and 8 from J, leaving 20 bases between them. In germline, CDR1 is SGDLS, CDR2 YYNGEE. The CDR3 covers 16 residues. CDR3 in amino acids: CASSVGVSTGSGGYTF. The CDR3 nucleotides are TGTGCCAGCAGCGTAGGTGTCTCCACGGGCTCGGGGGGCTACACCTTC.

The V call is TRBV5-4, the J call TRBJ2-3; D gene uncertain. The CDR3 has 14 residues. CDR1 is SGHNT, CDR2 YYREEE, per germline (reference sequence). Trimming removed 0 bases at V and 1 base at J, with 6 bases between. The CDR3 spells CASSLVQGTDTQYF. CDR3 bases: TGTGCCAGCAGCTTGGTGCAGGGCACAGATACGCAGTATTTT.

The V and J genes are TRBV5-1 and TRBJ1-1, with a weak D call TRBD1 (5 bases). This CDR3 is 14 amino acids long. V was cut by 1 base and J by 6 bases, with 13 bases left in between. Germline V gene data show CDR1 as SGHRS and CDR2 as YFSETQ. The CDR3: CASSLRPGEAEAFF. DNA of the CDR3: TGCGCCAGCAGCTTGAGGCCGGGGGAGGCTGAAGCTTTCTTT.

The rearrangement joins TRBV6-2 or TRBV6-3 to TRBJ2-5; D is possibly TRBD2 (6 bases). The CDR3 spans 13 residues. V was pared by 2 bases and J by 4 bases, with 8 bases between. Germline lookup yields CDR1 MNHEY and CDR2 SVGEGT. The CDR3 loop is CASSYAGRETQYF. The CDR3, as DNA: TGTGCCAGCAGTTACGCGGGAAGAGAGACCCAGTACTTC.

The chain employs TRBV5-4 and TRBJ1-3; the D gene is possibly TRBD1 (6 bases). CDR1 is SGHNT, CDR2 YYREEE, per germline (reference sequence). This CDR3 is built from 14 residues. V lost 5 bases to trimming and J lost 4 bases, with 13 bases between them. The CDR3 here is CASSITGSGNTIYF. In nucleotides, the CDR3 is TGTGCCAGCAGTATTACAGGGTCCGGAAACACCATATATTTT.

The chain is built from TRBV6-5 and TRBJ1-3, with D possibly matching TRBD1 (6 bases). CDR3 length: 15 residues. Trimming pared 7 bases from V and 0 bases from J, leaving 13 bases between. The germline CDR1 and CDR2 sequences are MNHEY and SVGAGI. The CDR3 sequence: CASTGGQSSGNTIYF. In DNA, the CDR3 is TGTGCCAGCACCGGGGGGCAAAGCTCTGGAAACACCATATATTTT.

The rearrangement links TRBV5-1 to TRBJ1-2; no clear D. Germline V CDR1 and CDR2: SGHRS, YFSETQ. V gave up 0 bases and J gave up 4 bases, with 10 bases separating them. The CDR3 has 14 residues. CDR3 in amino acids: CASSLDQNSYGYTF. The CDR3 nucleotides read TGCGCCAGCAGCTTGGATCAGAACTCCTATGGCTACACCTTC.

The V call is TRBV4-1, the J call TRBJ1-1, with 9 bases aligning to TRBD1. This CDR3 has 17 residues. Trimming removed 3 bases from V and 2 bases from J; junction bases left unmatched: 10. Germline CDR1 reads MGHRA; CDR2 reads YSYEKL. The CDR3 sequence: CASSHQAGQGINTEAFF. The CDR3 DNA reads as TGCGCCAGCAGCCATCAAGCGGGACAGGGAATCAACACTGAAGCTTTCTTT.

The CDR3 region has the DNA TGCGCCAGCAGCTTGGAAGGACAGGGGAACTATGGCTACACCTTC. Protein: CASSLEGQGNYGYTF. The chain joins TRBV5-1 to TRBJ1-2; 9 positions match TRBD1. The germline CDR1 and CDR2 sequences are SGHRS and YFSETQ. The CDR3 consists of 15 residues. The V gene end was trimmed by 0 bases and the J gene end by 2 bases; junction bases not matched to a gene: 2. The whole variable domain, filled in from reference TRBV5-1 and TRBJ1-2, reads KAGVTQTPRYLIKTRGQQVTLSCSPISGHRSVSWYQQTPGQGLQFLFEYFSETQRNKGNFPGRFSGRQFSNSRSEMNVSTLELGDSALYLCASSLEGQGNYGYTFGSGTRLTVV.

CDR3 protein: CASSRSFGEEVDGELFF. CDR3 sequence (DNA): TGTGCCAGCAGCCGATCCTTTGGGGAGGAGGTGGACGGGGAGCTGTTTTTT. The chain carries TRBV7-9 and TRBJ2-2; maybe TRBD2 (6 bases). CDR1 is SEHNR, CDR2 FQNEAQ, per germline (reference sequence). The CDR3 totals 17 residues. The ends were cut back, 5 bases at V and 7 bases at J, with 23 bases in the middle.

The chain is built from TRBV30 and TRBJ1-6, with D maybe TRBD1 (6 bases). Trimming took 5 bases from V and 7 from J, leaving 21 bases between them. Germline CDR1 and CDR2: GTSNPN and SVGIG (reference sequence). The CDR3 runs to 16 residues. The CDR3 sequence: CAWQTRDRGFNSPLHF. As DNA, the CDR3 is TGTGCCTGGCAAACGAGGGATAGGGGGTTCAATTCACCCCTCCACTTT.

The V gene is TRBV5-4, the J gene TRBJ2-7; TRBD2 matches 8 bases. The CDR3 extends over 16 amino acids. The germline V gene encodes CDR1 SGHNT and CDR2 YYREEE (reference sequence). With 4 bases clipped from V and 7 bases from J, the junction kept 16 bases outside the gene matches. For the CDR3, the DNA is TGTGCCAGCAGCCCCGGGAGGGGGGGACTCGGGACTGAGCAGTACTTC. Its protein product is CASSPGRGGLGTEQYF.

Of note for this clone: The junction differs from germline at one of its ends, possibly a read error. The V and J genes are TRBV4-2 and TRBJ2-1; D not certain. Per the germline V gene, CDR1 is LGHNA and CDR2 is YNFKEQ. The CDR3 loop spans 14 amino acids. The CDR3 is CASSQEVLYNELFF. In DNA, the CDR3 is TGTGCCAGCAGCCAAGAAGTACTCTACAATGAGCTGTTCTTC.

The rearrangement joins TRBV5-8 to TRBJ1-1, with 9 bases lining up with TRBD1. The CDR3 totals 14 residues. Trimming at V came to 6 bases and at J to 6 bases, leaving 9 bases not matched to a gene. The germline V gene encodes CDR1 SGHTS and CDR2 YDEGEE. The CDR3, as DNA: TGTGCCAGCACCCTGGGGACAGGGAAGGCTGAAGCTTTCTTT. Its protein is CASTLGTGKAEAFF.